One and the same sample provided the 26 T cell receptor beta chains below, sequenced in a study of T cells in Graves' hyperthyroidism and ophthalmopathy. The source material, RNA transcripts, was used to amplify TCR beta CDR3 regions. Carried out on the TCR CDR3, a first-round RT-PCR used the HTBI primer set. TCRdb re-derived calls from the multiplex PCR reads in MiXCR, one entry per CDR3 protein. Of approximately 400,000 distinct CDR3 sequences listed, about 15% are singletons. The source material was blood. Receptor source: a woman aged 55-70 years with Graves' hyperthyroidism.

This clonotype was counted at least ten times. The chain has TRBV6-5 and TRBJ2-7; TRBD2 agrees at 9 bases. CDR3 size: 15 residues. Germline values: CDR1 MNHEY, CDR2 SVGAGI. The trim removed 2 bases at V and 0 bases at J, leaving 2 bases unmatched. This CDR3 is CASSYASGNSYEQYF. The CDR3 region has the DNA TGTGCCAGCAGTTACGCTAGCGGGAACTCCTACGAGCAGTACTTC.

This clonotype was picked up many times. V gene TRBV12-3 or TRBV12-4 combines with J gene TRBJ1-2; D is possibly TRBD1 (5 bases). V lost 5 bases and J 4 bases, leaving 14 bases between the germline ends. The CDR3 contains 14 residues. CDR3 sequence reads: CASSQAGGGYGYTF. CDR3 DNA sequence: TGTGCCAGCAGTCAGGCCGGGGGGGGCTATGGCTACACCTTC.

In its sample, this clonotype was seen many times. The chain employs TRBV12-3 or TRBV12-4 and TRBJ1-2, with 7 positions matching TRBD1. The CDR3 totals 14 residues. Germline trimming cut 6 bases from V and 12 bases from J; bases unmatched to any gene: 16. Here the CDR3 DNA reads TGTGCCAGCAGCCCGACAGGGTTGATAACGGGCCACACCTTC. The encoded protein is CASSPTGLITGHTF.

This clonotype was counted many times. V gene TRBV7-9 combines with J gene TRBJ1-1; D unresolved. CDR3 length: 15 residues. Trimming left V 5 bases short and J 6 bases short, with 19 bases between. Germline assignment: CDR1 SEHNR and CDR2 FQNEAQ (reference sequence). CDR3 protein: CASSPRLRGFPEAFF. The DNA of the CDR3 is TGTGCCAGCAGCCCCCGTCTTCGGGGATTCCCTGAAGCTTTCTTT.

This clonotype was observed a few times. This rearrangement joins TRBV29-1 to TRBJ1-2; no clear D gene. Germline V gene lookup returns CDR1 SQVTM and CDR2 ANQGSEA. The CDR3 is 11 amino acids. V was clipped by 0 bases and J by 6 bases, with 5 bases between them. The DNA for the CDR3 is TGCAGCGTTGAAGATCGGGATGGCTACACCTTC. Protein product: CSVEDRDGYTF.

This clonotype came up many times. The chain employs TRBV5-5 and TRBJ2-7, with D possibly being TRBD1 or TRBD2 (7 bases each). Germline CDR1 and CDR2: SGHKS and YYEKEE (reference sequence). There are 15 residues in the CDR3. Trimming stripped 4 bases from V and 2 bases from J, with 16 bases between. The CDR3: CASSPRGGQTYEQYF. The CDR3 region has the DNA TGTGCCAGCAGCCCCCGCGGGGGACAGACCTACGAGCAGTACTTC.

This clonotype was observed at least ten times. The chain employs TRBV7-9 and TRBJ2-5; 7 bases line up with TRBD1. Germline V gene data show CDR1 as SEHNR and CDR2 as FQNEAQ (reference sequence). The CDR3 has 13 amino acids. The junction had 4 bases not matched to a gene; V was cut back by 6 bases and J by 3 bases. The CDR3, as DNA: TGTGCCAGCAGTTTTCAGGGGGAAGAGACCCAGTACTTC. It is translated as CASSFQGEETQYF.

At least ten counts were recorded for this clonotype. The genes are TRBV6-1 and TRBJ2-1; D gene uncertain. In germline, CDR1 is MNHNS, CDR2 SASEGT. With 8 bases removed from V and 6 bases from J, the gap between germline ends came to 14 bases. CDR3 size: 13 residues. CDR3 nucleotides: TGTGCCAGCCGCAGAGTCGGGCTCAATGAGCAGTTCTTC. Protein product: CASRRVGLNEQFF.

In this sample, this clonotype turned up many times. V and J are TRBV7-9 and TRBJ2-3; 7 bases line up with TRBD1. J gave up 5 bases and V 5 bases, and 7 bases lay outside the gene matches. Germline V gene data show CDR1 as SEHNR and CDR2 as FQNEAQ (reference sequence). The CDR3 covers 14 residues. Written as DNA, the CDR3 is TGTGCCAGCAGCCTACAGGGGCGCCGAGATACGCAGTATTTT. Translation: CASSLQGRRDTQYF.

This clonotype has only a few counts. In DNA form, the CDR3 reads TGTGCCAGCAGCCACGTCCAGGAGACCCAGTACTTC. Its protein is CASSHVQETQYF. The rearrangement uses TRBV7-6 and TRBJ2-5, with D unresolved. CDR3 length: 12 residues. V gave up 5 bases and J gave up 5 bases, with 9 bases separating them. Germline V lookup: CDR1 SGHVS, CDR2 FNYEAQ.

This clonotype was recorded many times. The chain is built from TRBV28 and TRBJ1-5; D may be TRBD1 (5 bases). Trimming left V 9 bases short and J 5 bases short, with 14 bases between. The CDR3 is made up of 13 amino acids. Germline V gene lookup returns CDR1 MDHEN and CDR2 SYDVKM. CDR3 sequence reads: CASMGPADQPQHF. DNA of the CDR3: TGTGCCAGTATGGGACCGGCTGATCAGCCCCAGCATTTT.

The table lists this clonotype with many counts. The CDR3 loop reads CASSLRVGSYNEQFF. CDR3 DNA sequence: TGCGCCAGCAGCTTGAGGGTGGGATCCTACAATGAGCAGTTCTTC. The chain employs TRBV5-1 and TRBJ2-1; D unclear. CDR1 is SGHRS, CDR2 YFSETQ, per germline. The CDR3 consists of 15 residues. V lost 1 base, J lost 1 base, and 9 bases lay in between.

At least ten counts were recorded for this clonotype. This sequence joins TRBV4-1 and TRBJ2-7, with 7 bases lining up with TRBD1. J lost 3 bases, V lost 1 base, and 6 bases had no gene match. The CDR3 length is 15 residues. From germline, CDR1 is MGHRA and CDR2 YSYEKL. Here the CDR3 reads CASSQGQGVGYEQYF. CDR3 nucleotide sequence: TGCGCCAGCAGCCAAGGCCAGGGGGTTGGCTACGAGCAGTACTTC.

This clonotype was seen only a few times. V usage is TRBV9 and J usage is TRBJ1-1, with unresolved D. The CDR3 is made up of 14 amino acids. Germline CDR1 is SGDLS and CDR2 is YYNGEE. V lost 0 bases, J lost 5 bases, and 11 bases lay in between. CDR3 loop: CASSVGAGITEAFF. Written as DNA, the CDR3 is TGTGCCAGCAGCGTAGGTGCGGGGATTACTGAAGCTTTCTTT.

This clonotype was counted many times. The junction and the germline gene differ at one end; a read error may be behind it. The J gene is TRBJ2-7, the V gene TRBV7-2, with TRBD1 matching over 9 bases. This CDR3 has 15 residues. Germline CDR1 and CDR2: SGHTA and FQGNSA. This CDR3 reads CASSWVGTGSSEQYF. CDR3 sequence (DNA): TGTGCCAGCAGCTGGGTGGGGACAGGGTCCTCCGAGCAGTACTTC.

This clonotype was seen a few times. V usage is TRBV12-3 or TRBV12-4 and J usage is TRBJ2-2, with TRBD2 matching over 10 bases. With 4 bases clipped from V and 1 base from J, the junction kept 3 bases outside the gene matches. CDR3 length equals 16 residues. The CDR3 spells CASSSGTSENTGELFF. Written as DNA, the CDR3 is TGTGCCAGCAGTTCAGGGACTAGCGAGAACACCGGGGAGCTGTTTTTT.

This clonotype was recorded many times. The chain joins TRBV28 to TRBJ2-3; 7 nucleotides match TRBD1. The CDR3 length is 16 residues. Germline-derived CDR1 and CDR2 are MDHEN and SYDVKM. The V and J ends lost 5 bases and 0 bases, in that order; junction bases with no gene match: 8. The CDR3 DNA follows: TGTGCCAGCAGTCCTCACAGGGGCGCTAGCACAGATACGCAGTATTTT. Its translation is CASSPHRGASTDTQYF.

This clonotype was observed many times. CDR3: CASSEAVPWWGTDTQYF. The CDR3 bases are TGTGCCAGCAGTGAGGCGGTCCCCTGGTGGGGCACAGATACGCAGTATTTT. This sequence joins TRBV2 and TRBJ2-3, with D hard to call. Germline loops: CDR1 SNHLY, CDR2 FYNNEI. This CDR3 is 17 amino acids long. The germline V and J ends were trimmed by 3 bases and 1 base, with 17 bases remaining between them.

This clonotype was observed a few times. The chain is built from TRBV6-1 and TRBJ2-2; 9 bases map to TRBD2. The length of the CDR3 is 22 residues. The germline V gene encodes CDR1 MNHNS and CDR2 SASEGT. V shed 8 bases, J shed 0 bases, and the junction held 25 bases outside the gene matches. This chain's CDR3 is CASSFWVIGLAGTQSNTGELFF. Written as DNA, the CDR3 is TGTGCCAGCTCCTTTTGGGTAATAGGCCTAGCGGGGACTCAATCGAACACCGGGGAGCTGTTTTTT.

This clonotype was found many times. The rearrangement joins TRBV20-1 to TRBJ1-2; the match to TRBD1 covers 7 bases. CDR1 is DFQATT, CDR2 SNEGSKA, per germline (reference sequence). Germline trimming cut 5 bases from V and 6 bases from J; bases unmatched to any gene: 9. CDR3 length equals 13 residues. The CDR3 sequence: CSAAPWDSNGYTF. CDR3 bases: TGCAGTGCTGCCCCTTGGGACAGTAATGGCTACACCTTC.

V and J are TRBV6-1 and TRBJ2-3, with 8 bases lining up with TRBD2. J lost 4 bases, V lost 5 bases, and 14 bases had no gene match. This CDR3 is built from 17 residues. CDR1 is MNHNS and CDR2 is SASEGT in the germline V gene. For the CDR3, the DNA is TGTGCCAGCAGTAGTCCTAGCGGGTCGGAGGGGGCAGATACGCAGTATTTT. Residues: CASSSPSGSEGADTQYF.

This clonotype turned up a few times. This rearrangement joins TRBV10-2 to TRBJ2-5; D is uncertain. CDR1 WSHSY and CDR2 SAAADI come from the germline V gene. The CDR3 covers 13 residues. V was shortened by 8 bases and J by 3 bases, with 13 bases between the two germline ends. The CDR3 DNA reads TGCGCCAGCGGAAGGTTGGCGGAAGAGACCCAGTACTTC. This encodes CASGRLAEETQYF.

The sample holds many counts of this clonotype. This rearrangement joins TRBV5-5 to TRBJ2-1, with 14 nucleotides matching TRBD2. The CDR3 length is 16 residues. Trimming at V came to 3 bases and at J to 10 bases, leaving 9 bases not matched to a gene. Per the germline V gene, CDR1 is SGHKS and CDR2 is YYEKEE (reference sequence). The CDR3 DNA is TGTGCCAGCAGCTCGGGGACTAGCGGGAGTTCTACGGAGCAGTTCTTC. It yields the protein CASSSGTSGSSTEQFF.

V is TRBV27 and J is TRBJ2-5, with 10 positions matching TRBD2. The CDR3 has 15 amino acids. The V segment lost 3 bases and the J segment 4 bases; nucleotides outside the gene matches: 5. The germline gives CDR1 MNHEY, CDR2 SMNVEV (reference sequence). CDR3 protein: CASSFASGSGETQYF. The DNA for the CDR3 is TGTGCCAGCAGTTTTGCTAGCGGGAGTGGAGAGACCCAGTACTTC.

The sample holds many counts of this clonotype. The rearrangement uses TRBV29-1 and TRBJ1-4, with 8 nucleotides matching TRBD1. CDR1 SQVTM and CDR2 ANQGSEA come from the germline V gene. V trimming: 6 bases; J trimming: 8 bases; junction bases outside the gene matches: 11. The CDR3 runs 14 residues. The CDR3 loop is CSVAQGQGSEKLFF. For the CDR3, the DNA is TGCAGCGTAGCCCAAGGACAGGGATCCGAAAAACTGTTTTTT.

This chain uses TRBV7-9 with TRBJ1-2; D call uncertain. Germline assignment: CDR1 SEHNR and CDR2 FQNEAQ (reference sequence). This CDR3 contains 11 residues. As DNA, the CDR3 is TGTGCAATAAAAAAGGTTTATGGCTACACCTTC. Its protein product is CAIKKVYGYTF.